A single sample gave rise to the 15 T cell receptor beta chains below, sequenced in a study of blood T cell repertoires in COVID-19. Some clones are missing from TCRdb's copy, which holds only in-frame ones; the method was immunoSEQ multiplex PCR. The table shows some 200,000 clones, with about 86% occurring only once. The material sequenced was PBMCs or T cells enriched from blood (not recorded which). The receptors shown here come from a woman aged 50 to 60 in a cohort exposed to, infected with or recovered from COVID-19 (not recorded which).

The CDR3 loop reads CASSQRASSYNEQFF. The CDR3 DNA reads TGTGCCAGCAGCCAGAGGGCTAGCTCCTACAATGAGCAGTTCTTC. The chain uses TRBV3-1 (or the pseudogene TRBV3-2) and TRBJ2-1, with TRBD2 as a possible D gene (5 bases). Trimming left V 3 bases short and J 0 bases short, with 9 bases between. CDR1 and CDR2 (germline): LGHDT, YNNKEL (reference sequence). The CDR3 runs 15 residues.

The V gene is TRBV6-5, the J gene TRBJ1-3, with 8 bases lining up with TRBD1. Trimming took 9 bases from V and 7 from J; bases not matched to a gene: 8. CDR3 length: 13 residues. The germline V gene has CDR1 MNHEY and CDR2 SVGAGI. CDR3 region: CASARGQGNTIYF. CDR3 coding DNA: TGTGCCAGTGCCCGAGGACAGGGCAACACCATATATTTT.

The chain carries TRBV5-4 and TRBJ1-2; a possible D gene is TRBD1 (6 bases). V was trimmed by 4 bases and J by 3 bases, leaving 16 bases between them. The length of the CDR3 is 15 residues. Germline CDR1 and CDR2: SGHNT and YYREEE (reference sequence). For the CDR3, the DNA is TGTGCCAGCAGCGGGACGGGGGGCATTTACTATGGCTACACCTTC. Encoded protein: CASSGTGGIYYGYTF.

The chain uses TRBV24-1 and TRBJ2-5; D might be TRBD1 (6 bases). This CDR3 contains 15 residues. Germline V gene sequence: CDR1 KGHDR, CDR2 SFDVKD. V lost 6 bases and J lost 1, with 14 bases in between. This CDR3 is CATSPGESLQETQYF. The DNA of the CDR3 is TGTGCCACCAGTCCAGGGGAATCCCTCCAAGAGACCCAGTACTTC.

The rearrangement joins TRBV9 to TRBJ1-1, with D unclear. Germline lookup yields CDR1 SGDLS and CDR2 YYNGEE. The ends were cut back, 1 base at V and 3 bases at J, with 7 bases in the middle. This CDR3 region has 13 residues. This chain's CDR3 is CASSVTGYTEAFF. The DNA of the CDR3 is TGTGCCAGCAGCGTAACGGGGTACACTGAAGCTTTCTTT.

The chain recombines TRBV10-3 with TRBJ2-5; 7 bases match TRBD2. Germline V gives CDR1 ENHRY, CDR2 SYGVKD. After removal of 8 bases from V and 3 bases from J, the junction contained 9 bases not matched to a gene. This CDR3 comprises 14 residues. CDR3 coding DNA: TGTGCCATCGCCCCAGCGGGGAGCAAAGAGACCCAGTACTTC. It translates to CAIAPAGSKETQYF.

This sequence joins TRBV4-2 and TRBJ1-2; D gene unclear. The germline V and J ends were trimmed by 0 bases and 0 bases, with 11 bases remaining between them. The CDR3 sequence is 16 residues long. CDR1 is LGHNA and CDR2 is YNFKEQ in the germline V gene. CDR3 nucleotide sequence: TGTGCCAGCAGCCAAGATTTCAACAGAGCTAACTATGGCTACACCTTC. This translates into CASSQDFNRANYGYTF.

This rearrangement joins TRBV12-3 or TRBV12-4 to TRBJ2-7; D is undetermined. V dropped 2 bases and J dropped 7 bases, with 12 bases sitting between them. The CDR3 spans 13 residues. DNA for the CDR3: TGTGCCAGCAGTTTAAACACCGGGTGGGAGCAGTACTTC. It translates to CASSLNTGWEQYF.

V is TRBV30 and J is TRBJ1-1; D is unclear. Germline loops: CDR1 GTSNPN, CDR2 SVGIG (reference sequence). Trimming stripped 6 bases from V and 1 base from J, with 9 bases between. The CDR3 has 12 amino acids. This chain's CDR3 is CACLLWNTEAFF. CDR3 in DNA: TGTGCCTGCCTATTATGGAACACTGAAGCTTTCTTT.

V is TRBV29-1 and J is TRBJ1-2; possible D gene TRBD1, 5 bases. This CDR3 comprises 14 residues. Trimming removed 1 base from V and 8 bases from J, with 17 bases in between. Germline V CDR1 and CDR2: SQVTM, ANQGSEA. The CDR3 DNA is TGCAGCGTTGAAGTTTTCGACAGATCTCAGGGCTACACCTTC. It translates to CSVEVFDRSQGYTF.

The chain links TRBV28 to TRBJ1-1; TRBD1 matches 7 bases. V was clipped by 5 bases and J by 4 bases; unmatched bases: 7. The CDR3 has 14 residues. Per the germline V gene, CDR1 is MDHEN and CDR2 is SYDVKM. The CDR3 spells CASSRTRGATEAFF. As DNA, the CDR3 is TGTGCCAGCAGTCGTACCAGGGGGGCCACTGAAGCTTTCTTT.

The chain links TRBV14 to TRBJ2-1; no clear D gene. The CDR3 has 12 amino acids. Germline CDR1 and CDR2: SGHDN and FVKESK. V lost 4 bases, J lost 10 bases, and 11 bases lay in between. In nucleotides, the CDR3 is TGTGCCAGCAGCCCCTACTCGAGGGAGCAGTTCTTC. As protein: CASSPYSREQFF.

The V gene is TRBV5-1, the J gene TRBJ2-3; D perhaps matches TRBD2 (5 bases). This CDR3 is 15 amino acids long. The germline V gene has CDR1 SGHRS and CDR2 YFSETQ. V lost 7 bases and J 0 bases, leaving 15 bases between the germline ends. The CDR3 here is CASRRELASTDTQYF. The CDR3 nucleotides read TGCGCCAGCCGAAGGGAGCTGGCAAGCACAGATACGCAGTATTTT. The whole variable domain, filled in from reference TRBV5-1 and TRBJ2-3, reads KAGVTQTPRYLIKTRGQQVTLSCSPISGHRSVSWYQQTPGQGLQFLFEYFSETQRNKGNFPGRFSGRQFSNSRSEMNVSTLELGDSALYLCASRRELASTDTQYFGPGTRLTVL.

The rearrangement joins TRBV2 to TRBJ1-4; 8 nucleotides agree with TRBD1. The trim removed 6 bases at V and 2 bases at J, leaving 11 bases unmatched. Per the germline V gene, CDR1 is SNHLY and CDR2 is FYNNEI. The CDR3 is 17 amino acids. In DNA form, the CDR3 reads TGTGCCAGCAGCTCCAGGGGGCCAGGGTCGACTAATGAAAAACTGTTTTTT. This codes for CASSSRGPGSTNEKLFF.

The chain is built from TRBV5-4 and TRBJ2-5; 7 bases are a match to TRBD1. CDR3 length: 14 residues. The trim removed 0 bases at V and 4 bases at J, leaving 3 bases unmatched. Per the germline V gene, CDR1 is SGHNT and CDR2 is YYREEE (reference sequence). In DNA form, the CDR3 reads TGTGCCAGCAGCTTGGACAGACAGGGAGAGACCCAGTACTTC. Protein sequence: CASSLDRQGETQYF.